A selection of T cell receptor beta chains follows, all from one sample in a study of T cell repertoires in cytomegalovirus infection. TCRdb reprocessed the reads via MiXCR and lists one record per CDR3 protein. Seen here are about 70,000 distinct CDR3 sequences, roughly 22% observed once, and the top ten hold roughly two thirds. These receptors' antigens are unknown. Material: CD8+ T cells from cultured PBMCs, obtained from culture after CMV antigen stimulation. These receptors originate from a human donor in good health (CMV status not recorded). Some clones in this sample may be carry-over from other donors' samples. Each CDR3 is given with its conserved first and last residue. D genes are given only for firm matches. Size is stated for part of the rows, as once, few or many counts, or as a class when the clone is expanded.

v_gene	abundance	j_gene	d_gene	CDR3aa	CDR3nt
TRBV7-9	few	TRBJ1-5	-	CASSLDEVSNQPQHF	TGTGCCAGCAGCTTAGATGAGGTTAGCAATCAGCCCCAGCATTTT
TRBV12-3/TRBV12-4	-	TRBJ1-5	-	CANDRSNQPQHF	TGTGCCAACGACAGAAGCAATCAGCCCCAGCATTTT
TRBV6-1	-	TRBJ1-5	-	CASSDLSGLGRQPQHF	TGTGCCAGCAGTGACTTGAGTGGCCTAGGTAGGCAGCCCCAGCATTTT
TRBV6-5	-	TRBJ2-1	TRBD2	CASSERGRGDEQFF	TGTGCCAGCAGTGAGCGGGGACGGGGGGATGAGCAGTTCTTC
TRBV4-1	many	TRBJ2-7	-	CASSQTGTALGSYEQYF	TGCGCCAGCAGCCAAACGGGGACGGCGCTTGGCTCCTACGAGCAGTACTTC
TRBV6-2/TRBV6-3	-	TRBJ2-1	-	CVSSLGGNEQFF	TGTGTCAGCAGTTTAGGAGGCAATGAGCAGTTCTTC
TRBV6-1	-	TRBJ2-6	-	CASSESGSGANVLTF	TGTGCCAGCAGTGAAAGCGGCTCTGGGGCCAACGTCCTGACTTTC
TRBV12-3/TRBV12-4	-	TRBJ1-1	-	CASSPRGDAQKVAAFF	TGTGCCAGCAGTCCTAGAGGGGACGCTCAGAAAGTAGCGGCTTTCTTT
TRBV7-2	many	TRBJ1-5	TRBD1	CASSRTGLGQPQHF	TGTGCCAGCAGCCGGACAGGCCTCGGACAGCCCCAGCATTTT
TRBV7-2	few	TRBJ2-3	TRBD2	CASSLVDIAGGSTDTQYF	TGTGCCAGCAGCTTAGTGGACATAGCGGGGGGGAGCACAGATACGCAGTATTTT
TRBV27	few	TRBJ1-3	-	CASGVAGNTIYF	TGTGCCAGCGGTGTGGCTGGAAACACCATATATTTT
TRBV29-1	few	TRBJ1-2	TRBD1	CSVVRGTGGYTF	TGCAGCGTTGTCCGGGGGACAGGCGGCTACACCTTC
TRBV5-4	-	TRBJ2-7	-	CASSLQDLPYEQYF	TGTGCCAGCAGCCTCCAGGACCTGCCCTACGAGCAGTACTTC
TRBV15	-	TRBJ1-2	-	CATSRGEAGLSGYTF	TGTGCCACCAGCAGAGGCGAAGCAGGGCTGTCCGGCTACACCTTC
TRBV27	-	TRBJ2-5	-	CASSLRNEGETQYF	TGTGCCAGCAGTTTGAGAAACGAGGGAGAGACCCAGTACTTC
TRBV7-6	-	TRBJ2-7	-	CASSSEGSAYEQYF	TGTGCCAGCAGCTCAGAGGGCAGCGCCTACGAGCAGTACTTC
TRBV23-1	-	TRBJ2-7	-	CASSQRKTYEQYF	TGCGCCAGCAGTCAAAGGAAGACCTACGAGCAGTACTTC
TRBV9	-	TRBJ1-4	-	CASSVGGSYEKLFF	TGTGCCAGCAGCGTTGGGGGGTCGTACGAAAAACTGTTTTTT
TRBV7-3	-	TRBJ1-1	TRBD1	CASSDRGTEAFF	TGTGCCAGCAGCGACAGGGGGACTGAAGCTTTCTTT
TRBV12-3/TRBV12-4	many	TRBJ1-5	TRBD1	CASSLGQGNQPQHF	TGTGCCAGCAGCTTAGGACAGGGTAATCAGCCCCAGCATTTT
TRBV24-1	-	TRBJ2-3	-	CATSVYGSTDTQYF	TGTGCCACCAGTGTTTACGGAAGCACAGATACGCAGTATTTT
TRBV7-8	-	TRBJ2-7	-	CASSLAQGYEQYF	TGTGCCAGCAGCTTAGCGCAGGGCTACGAGCAGTACTTC